These T cell receptor beta chains were read from a single sample in a study of blood T cell repertoires in COVID-19. Here immunoSEQ multiplex PCR was the method, and the copy in TCRdb shows in-frame clones only, minus some. Altogether 340,000 or so clones are present, approximately 86% being singletons, with the ten largest covering about 4.2%. Sequenced input: PBMCs or T cells enriched from blood (not recorded which). The receptors were sampled from a woman in her thirties or forties with acute COVID-19. Both conserved end residues are part of each CDR3. Fields, in order: V gene, clone size, D gene, J gene, CDR3 DNA, CDR3 protein. A D gene is named only where the DNA matches it firmly. For some rows the clone size is stated as once, few or many, or as a class when expanded; others skip it.

v_gene: TRBV2
abundance: .
d_gene: TRBD2
j_gene: TRBJ2-3
CDR3nt: TGTGCCAGCGAGCGGGGGTATCCCACAGATACGCAGTATTTT
CDR3aa: CASERGYPTDTQYF

v_gene: TRBV29-1
abundance: once
d_gene: .
j_gene: TRBJ2-3
CDR3nt: TGCAGCGTCAGTTCCCCTAGGGGGAATAGCATCACAGATACGCAGTATTTT
CDR3aa: CSVSSPRGNSITDTQYF

v_gene: TRBV5-1
abundance: .
d_gene: .
j_gene: TRBJ2-6
CDR3nt: TGCGCCAGCAGCTTGCTTAGCTCTGGGGCCAACGTCCTGACTTTC
CDR3aa: CASSLLSSGANVLTF

v_gene: TRBV27
abundance: .
d_gene: .
j_gene: TRBJ2-1
CDR3nt: TGTGCCAGCTCCCCCGGGGGTGCTGAGCAGTTCTTC
CDR3aa: CASSPGGAEQFF

v_gene: TRBV9
abundance: .
d_gene: TRBD1
j_gene: TRBJ1-2
CDR3nt: TGTGCCAGCAGCTTGGACAGGGCTGGTGGCTACACCTTC
CDR3aa: CASSLDRAGGYTF

v_gene: TRBV18
abundance: .
d_gene: TRBD1
j_gene: TRBJ1-5
CDR3nt: TGTGCCAGCTCACCCAGACAGGGGGCGCAGCCCCAGCATTTT
CDR3aa: CASSPRQGAQPQHF

v_gene: TRBV6-2/TRBV6-3
abundance: .
d_gene: .
j_gene: TRBJ2-1
CDR3nt: TGTGCCAGCAGTCCAGAGACGTTGAGGGTGGGCAATGAGCAGTTCTTC
CDR3aa: CASSPETLRVGNEQFF

v_gene: TRBV7-8
abundance: .
d_gene: TRBD1
j_gene: TRBJ2-7
CDR3nt: TGTGCCAGCAGCCCCGGTAGGGACAGGATACCCTACGAGCAGTACTTC
CDR3aa: CASSPGRDRIPYEQYF

v_gene: TRBV19
abundance: .
d_gene: .
j_gene: TRBJ1-6
CDR3nt: TGTGCCAGTAGCCTCGGACAGAGCCCACCCCTCCACTTT
CDR3aa: CASSLGQSPPLHF

v_gene: TRBV19
abundance: .
d_gene: TRBD1
j_gene: TRBJ1-2
CDR3nt: TGTGCCAGTAGGGATACAGGGGGCACGAACTATGGCTACACCTTC
CDR3aa: CASRDTGGTNYGYTF

v_gene: TRBV5-1
abundance: .
d_gene: TRBD1
j_gene: TRBJ1-2
CDR3nt: TGCGCCAGCAGCTTGGGGACAGGGGATTATGGCTACACCTTC
CDR3aa: CASSLGTGDYGYTF

v_gene: TRBV5-4
abundance: few
d_gene: .
j_gene: TRBJ2-7
CDR3nt: TGTGCCAGCAGCCAAAAACAGGGTTTCTCCTACGAGCAGTACTTC
CDR3aa: CASSQKQGFSYEQYF

v_gene: TRBV5-1
abundance: .
d_gene: .
j_gene: TRBJ2-7
CDR3nt: TGCGCCAGCAGCGCACAGGGAACCGAGCAGTACTTC
CDR3aa: CASSAQGTEQYF

v_gene: TRBV6-5
abundance: once
d_gene: TRBD1
j_gene: TRBJ1-1
CDR3nt: TGTGCCAGCGGGCGACAGGGCGGCACTGAAGCTTTCTTT
CDR3aa: CASGRQGGTEAFF

v_gene: TRBV7-2
abundance: .
d_gene: .
j_gene: TRBJ1-1
CDR3nt: TGTGCCAGCAGCTCAACAGGGACGACGAACACTGAAGCTTTCTTT
CDR3aa: CASSSTGTTNTEAFF

v_gene: TRBV19
abundance: .
d_gene: .
j_gene: TRBJ1-2
CDR3nt: TGTGCCAGTAGTATAGGCCAAACTCCTACCTATGGCTACACCTTC
CDR3aa: CASSIGQTPTYGYTF

v_gene: TRBV9
abundance: .
d_gene: TRBD1
j_gene: TRBJ2-3
CDR3nt: TGTGCCAGCAGTCTCGAGGGGGCCCGCACAGATACGCAGTATTTT
CDR3aa: CASSLEGARTDTQYF

v_gene: TRBV7-2
abundance: .
d_gene: .
j_gene: TRBJ1-4
CDR3nt: TGTGCCAGCAGCTCTAGGGGCCTTAATGAAAAACTGTTTTTT
CDR3aa: CASSSRGLNEKLFF

v_gene: TRBV5-4
abundance: .
d_gene: .
j_gene: TRBJ1-6
CDR3nt: TGTGCCAGCAGCCCCGGCCCCGGGGAGGATTCACCCCTCCACTTT
CDR3aa: CASSPGPGEDSPLHF

v_gene: TRBV7-2
abundance: once
d_gene: .
j_gene: TRBJ1-1
CDR3nt: TGTGCCAGCAGCTTAGCCCTATCCATGAACACTGAAGCTTTCTTT
CDR3aa: CASSLALSMNTEAFF

v_gene: TRBV3-1/TRBV3-2
abundance: .
d_gene: TRBD1
j_gene: TRBJ1-1
CDR3nt: TGTGCCAGCAGCCAGAGGGACAGGGGATTCGCTGAAGCTTTCTTT
CDR3aa: CASSQRDRGFAEAFF

v_gene: TRBV12-5
abundance: .
d_gene: .
j_gene: TRBJ2-3
CDR3nt: TGTGCTAGTGGTTTGGGCGAATCCACAGATACGCAGTATTTT
CDR3aa: CASGLGESTDTQYF

v_gene: TRBV29-1
abundance: .
d_gene: .
j_gene: TRBJ2-1
CDR3nt: TGCAGCGTTGTCTCGCGGGTCAATGAGCAGTTCTTC
CDR3aa: CSVVSRVNEQFF

v_gene: TRBV12-3/TRBV12-4
abundance: .
d_gene: .
j_gene: TRBJ2-3
CDR3nt: TGTGCCAGCACGCGAGCCCTGGATACGCAGTATTTT
CDR3aa: CASTRALDTQYF

v_gene: TRBV7-2
abundance: few
d_gene: TRBD2
j_gene: TRBJ2-1
CDR3nt: TGTGCCAGCAGCTCGACGGTAGCGGGGAACAATGAGCAGTTCTTC
CDR3aa: CASSSTVAGNNEQFF

v_gene: TRBV5-1
abundance: .
d_gene: .
j_gene: TRBJ2-7
CDR3nt: TGCGCCAGCAGCTTGGACCAGGGATACGAGCAGTACTTC
CDR3aa: CASSLDQGYEQYF

v_gene: TRBV9
abundance: .
d_gene: .
j_gene: TRBJ1-3
CDR3nt: TGTGCCAGCAGCGTCCGCTATGATGGCACCATATATTTT
CDR3aa: CASSVRYDGTIYF

v_gene: TRBV6-1
abundance: .
d_gene: TRBD1
j_gene: TRBJ1-2
CDR3nt: TGTGCCAGCAGTGAGGCTGGACAGGCCAGCACCTTC
CDR3aa: CASSEAGQASTF